The entry that follows covers one T cell receptor (beta chain) sequence. This clone was seen only a few times. What antigen it recognizes has not been identified. No qualities accompany the bases; no much larger clone lies one base away. The sample is drawn from a study of cytomegalovirus exposure and HLA in healthy donors (dated by TCRdb to the late 2010s). At the level of the whole study: An earlier analysis of approximately 550 of the donors reported roughly 270 Gb of sequence data and roughly 100 million unique TCR beta sequences from around 200 million T cells. An early release that covered some 630 HLA-typed donors contained 300 to 350 gigabases of sequencing data and tens of millions of unique TCR sequences. Of the roughly 400 genotyped donors, around 81% fell in the genetic ancestry cluster associated with self-reported Caucasian donors. The study was designed to test whether signatures of past pathogen exposure could be identified by cataloging public T cell receptors. The study used immunosequencing to profile the T cell repertoires of some 600 subjects and linked those repertoires to cytomegalovirus serostatus. A separate validation cohort of about 110 different subjects was used in addition to the roughly 700-subject first cohort. To predict cytomegalovirus infection status, the study brought together high-throughput TCR immunosequencing, statistical association of individual TCRs with disease status, and machine learning. In a later analysis, previously published TCR beta repertoires from roughly 710 donors were re-analyzed and high-resolution HLA genotyping was added so that TCR occurrence patterns could be studied. Rather than drawing on any new phenotypic data, the later analysis identified candidate immune exposures from TCR beta sequences and the way those sequences occurred across donors. In an earlier analysis of a few hundred of the donors, high-throughput TCR beta sequencing was used to judge whether each TCR beta V gene segment behaved as functional or pseudogenic. Donor age, sex, ethnicity and CMV serostatus were compiled alongside the repertoire data. In a later genetic analysis, genome-wide SNP genotypes for 398 of the 666 donors were used, and that subset was treated as a discovery cohort. Every repertoire in the discovery cohort had been generated on one and the same sequencing platform. HLA typing included class I and class II loci at four-digit resolution. Typing coverage differed by locus: A, B, C, DRB1 and DQB1 were typed in roughly 620-640 donors, DQA1 in roughly 500, DPA1 in approximately 600, and DPB1 in around 490. Several DR-DQ haplotypes were handled as single units for association and clustering because linkage in the cohort was strong. Among 398 genotyped donors of the cohort, an average of about 240,000 unique TCR beta nucleotide sequences were sequenced per donor, around a sixth of them non-productive.

Libraries were made using the immunoSEQ multiplex PCR assay. For the multiplex PCR, a mixture combining 60 forward primers for TCR Vbeta segments and 13 reverse primers for TCR Jbeta segments was used. The CDR3 region of rearranged TCR beta genes was amplified from genomic DNA by a multiplex PCR assay. The amplified TCR beta libraries were sequenced on the Illumina HiSeq System as 87-base-pair reads. In the source study's methods: Across the 700 or so repertoires, a later analysis counted tens of millions of unique TCR beta chains, approximately 12 million of which were shared by at least two donors. Raw reads were error-corrected and collapsed into unique sequences with a nearest-neighbor algorithm that merged closely related sequences to remove PCR and sequencing errors. CDR3 sequences were aligned to IMGT reference sequences to assign V, D and J gene segments. For a sequence to be retained, at least a six-nucleotide match to both a V gene segment and a J gene segment was required. A rearrangement counted as productive if the CDR3 had no stop codons and remained in frame with V and J, and every other rearrangement counted as non-productive. CDR3 was defined according to IMGT convention as the region running from the second conserved V-encoded cysteine to the conserved J-encoded phenylalanine. The earlier analysis of about 500 of the donors excluded sequences that lacked an unambiguous match to a single V gene segment. An earlier analysis of a few hundred of the donors called V segments functional above 56.7% productive rearrangements and segregating when the between-donor standard deviation exceeded 5%. A statistical classification framework was developed to diagnose cytomegalovirus status using the catalog of TCR beta chain sequences. In a later analysis, V and J genes were assigned by comparing TCR nucleotide sequences against IMGT/GENE-DB human TR gene sequences. The TCRdist pipeline was used in a later analysis to assign CDR3 sequences and most-parsimonious VDJ recombination scenarios. A later analysis defined each TCR beta chain by its CDR3 amino acid sequence plus V-gene family, and excluded reads lacking a unique V-gene family. A later analysis removed 600 or so highly shared, low-generation-probability nucleotide sequences to deal with suspected cross-contamination and a sequencing artifact. In a later analysis, a clonal expansion index for each public chain was calculated from normalized within-repertoire ranks of inferred template counts. In a later analysis, generation probabilities were computed using a VDJ recombination model fitted to out-of-frame rearrangements, and the results were checked against IGoR. Hypergeometric tests were used in a later analysis to score TCR-TCR, TCR-HLA and TCR-CMV co-occurrence, with a repertoire-size bias correction applied to the TCR pairs. In a later analysis, false discovery rates were estimated by permuting HLA or CMV assignments 20 times. In a later analysis, co-occurring TCRs were grouped using DBSCAN, and TCRdist sequence similarity was added for clustering within HLA-allele-positive subsets. For co-occurrence clustering, repertoires with fewer than 30,000 or more than 120,000 public chains were excluded, along with roughly 5 repertoires with anomalous nucleotide sharing. Held by TCRdb, this immuneACCESS table contains in-frame sequences only and omits some clones. Under half of the omission traces to an unresolved V gene where checked; the cause of the rest is unknown. V and J calls plus clone size are reproduced from that table; the DNA served to infer D and trimming. Counted in this sample were under 200,000 clones; 62% of them appeared once. Under 3% of the sample belongs to the ten largest clones.

Measured from the cysteine to the phenylalanine, the CDR3 is 14 residues long. Only the CDR3 DNA stays, 42 bases, in frame from base 1. Cut back by 3 bases and 4 bases, the V and J ends lie 13 bases apart. CDR1 SGHNT and CDR2 YYREEE were looked up in the germline V gene (reference sequence). The investigation overall reported the following: Specific HLA alleles were associated with some 15,000 TCR beta sequences at a false discovery rate of 0.05 in a later analysis. Only TCR beta chains were sequenced in this cohort, and the absence of alpha or paired-chain data limited detectable features. A further reported finding was that TCR beta sequences accurately predicted the HLA-A and HLA-B alleles for most subjects in the first cohort. In a later analysis, TCR association rates were found to vary across HLA loci, with the most associated TCRs seen for DRB1 alleles and the fewest for HLA-C alleles. The 87-base-pair reads could not distinguish some IMGT-functional V segments, including TRBV6-2 and TRBV6-3, so those segments were excluded. Several of the top co-occurrence clusters appeared to be linked to parvovirus B19, influenza, CMV and Epstein-Barr virus, according to a later analysis. In a later genetic analysis, a missense DCLRE1C variant was associated with V-gene and J-gene trimming of TCR beta chains, and the association was replicated in an independent cohort. Because some donors lacked HLA typing at each locus, the association tests relied only on the typed subset. Because counts were too low, 15 or so rarely observed V segments, including chromosome 9 orphons, were excluded from the earlier analysis of some 540 of the donors. An earlier analysis of some 590 of the donors showed that most TCR beta V segments appeared in productive rearrangements either about 90% or about 30% of the time, which broadly matched IMGT annotations. Most CMV-associated TCR beta chains appeared to be HLA-restricted in a later analysis, and the HLA associations seemed to be driven largely by CMV exposure. CMV serostatus was the only immune exposure information available for the cohort. Three of the identified cytomegalovirus-associated TCR beta chains were confirmed in vitro to be specific for cytomegalovirus antigens. Most TCR sequences were seen in very few donors, while some public TCRs were found in many individuals. A later genetic analysis reported fewer N-insertions in productive TCRs among donors in an Asian-associated ancestry cluster than the roughly 620-donor mean. A cluster of highly shared sequence variants was judged likely to represent a technical artifact of the sequencing pipeline. Compared with equally common non-associated chains, HLA-associated TCR beta chains in a later analysis were more clonally expanded and had lower generation probabilities. Correlated functional status among segregating V segments might reflect linkage disequilibrium, but an unknown experimental factor could not be ruled out. The presence/absence analyses assumed that sequencing depth was roughly uniform across donors, and that assumption may not be true. Cytomegalovirus status was reported to be diagnosed by the classifier with high specificity and sensitivity in both the original and validation cohorts. The study gave a list of some 150 TCR beta chains associated with cytomegalovirus. Strong co-occurrence of HLA alleles, especially DR and DQ, made assigning TCR associations to individual alleles difficult. The authors suggested that the approach could potentially be extended to other disease states and immunological phenotypes.

The cohort consisted of 650 to 850 healthy bone marrow donors. At the time of sampling, all cohort members were nominally healthy, though unrecorded immune exposures were likely present. The donor was CMV seronegative and belonged to the group of over 300 seronegative cohort members. Each donor provided a peripheral blood sample, and peripheral blood mononuclear cells were used for TCR beta sequencing. The Qiagen DNeasy Blood Extraction Kit was used to extract genomic DNA from the blood cell samples. The chain employs TRBV5-4 and TRBJ2-5, and TRBD2 may be the D gene, going by 7 matching bases. The clonotype originates from a man aged 35 to 55 in good health and CMV-seronegative. Input material: PBMCs. Read as DNA, the sequence is TGTGCCAGCAGCTGGAGGGGGGGACCAGAGACCCAGTACTTC. Translated, this is CASSWRGGPETQYF.